Listed below are T cell receptor beta chains from one sample, sequenced in a study of T-cell memory formation after mild COVID-19. One entry per CDR3 protein results from TCRdb running MiXCR on the 5' RACE reads. The sample shows some 150,000 distinct CDR3 sequences, roughly 6.2% of them seen only once. What was sequenced was PBMCs or a T cell subset sorted from them (not recorded which). These receptors all stem from an adult woman who had mild COVID-19 (a few samples of this study predate the infection). Cell type and time point are not known. Each CDR3 is given with its conserved first and last residue. Fields, in order: J gene, clone size, D gene, V gene, CDR3 DNA, CDR3 protein. A D gene is named only where the DNA matches it firmly. Size values are once, few and many counts, or a class for expanded clones, and some rows have none.

j_call: TRBJ2-5; clone_size: many; d_call: .; v_call: TRBV20-1; cdr3_nt: TGCAGTCTCCGACGAGCAGGGGAGACCCAGTACTTC; cdr3_aa: CSLRRAGETQYF
j_call: TRBJ1-2; clone_size: .; d_call: .; v_call: TRBV12-3/TRBV12-4; cdr3_nt: TGTGCCAGCAGTGTTGGCAGCCGCTATGGCTACACCTTC; cdr3_aa: CASSVGSRYGYTF
j_call: TRBJ2-3; clone_size: few; d_call: .; v_call: TRBV24-1; cdr3_nt: TGTGCCACCAGTGATTTCGGACTGTTAGGAGATACGCAGTATTTT; cdr3_aa: CATSDFGLLGDTQYF
j_call: TRBJ1-6; clone_size: many; d_call: .; v_call: TRBV5-1; cdr3_nt: TGCGCCAGCAGCCCGGAGTTCGCTAATAATTCACCCCTCCACTTT; cdr3_aa: CASSPEFANNSPLHF
j_call: TRBJ2-2; clone_size: many; d_call: .; v_call: TRBV5-1; cdr3_nt: TGCGCCAGCAGCTCAAATACGACAGGGAACACCGGGGAGCTGTTTTTT; cdr3_aa: CASSSNTTGNTGELFF
j_call: TRBJ2-1; clone_size: .; d_call: TRBD2; v_call: TRBV14; cdr3_nt: TGTGCCAGCAGCCAAGATCGGAGCGGGAGCCCCTACAATGAGCAGTTCTTC; cdr3_aa: CASSQDRSGSPYNEQFF
j_call: TRBJ1-1; clone_size: .; d_call: .; v_call: TRBV6-5; cdr3_nt: TGTGCCAGCAGTTTCCACAACAGGGTGAACACTGAAGCTTTCTTT; cdr3_aa: CASSFHNRVNTEAFF
j_call: TRBJ2-3; clone_size: many; d_call: .; v_call: TRBV20-1; cdr3_nt: TGCAGTGCTGGGCAGCCAGATACGCAGTATTTT; cdr3_aa: CSAGQPDTQYF
j_call: TRBJ1-1; clone_size: many; d_call: .; v_call: TRBV12-3/TRBV12-4; cdr3_nt: TGTGCCAGCAGTTTAGTGGGGGAGAACACTGAAGCTTTCTTT; cdr3_aa: CASSLVGENTEAFF
j_call: TRBJ1-3; clone_size: few; d_call: TRBD1; v_call: TRBV25-1; cdr3_nt: TGTGCCAGCAGTCCGACGGACAGGCTCGGAAACACCATATATTTT; cdr3_aa: CASSPTDRLGNTIYF
j_call: TRBJ2-3; clone_size: many; d_call: TRBD2; v_call: TRBV29-1; cdr3_nt: TGCAGCGTTCAAGCGGGAGGGAGCACAGATACGCAGTATTTT; cdr3_aa: CSVQAGGSTDTQYF
j_call: TRBJ2-1; clone_size: few; d_call: .; v_call: TRBV2; cdr3_nt: TGTGCCAGCGGAGGGGCGGCACCGAAACCGTTCTTC; cdr3_aa: CASGGAAPKPFF
j_call: TRBJ2-1; clone_size: many; d_call: .; v_call: TRBV5-1; cdr3_nt: TGCGCCAGCAGCTTTTCGTCCTTAACGGAGCAGTTCTTC; cdr3_aa: CASSFSSLTEQFF
j_call: TRBJ2-7; clone_size: many; d_call: .; v_call: TRBV6-5; cdr3_nt: TGTGCCAGTCAAAAAACAGCCTTGCCATACTACGAGCAGTACTTC; cdr3_aa: CASQKTALPYYEQYF
j_call: TRBJ2-3; clone_size: few; d_call: TRBD2; v_call: TRBV12-3/TRBV12-4; cdr3_nt: TGTGCCAGCAGTATTCCCCACCCGGGGGGTTACACAGATACGCAGTATTTT; cdr3_aa: CASSIPHPGGYTDTQYF
j_call: TRBJ2-3; clone_size: .; d_call: TRBD2; v_call: TRBV20-1; cdr3_nt: TGCAGTGGATTAGCGGGGGCCACAGATACGCAGTATTTT; cdr3_aa: CSGLAGATDTQYF
j_call: TRBJ2-2; clone_size: many; d_call: TRBD2; v_call: TRBV10-2; cdr3_nt: TGCGCCAGCACTCGAGCGGGAGGGTATACCGGGGAGCTGTTTTTT; cdr3_aa: CASTRAGGYTGELFF
j_call: TRBJ2-1; clone_size: .; d_call: .; v_call: TRBV7-9; cdr3_nt: TGTGCCAGCAGCTTAGGAAGCAATGAGCAGTTCTTC; cdr3_aa: CASSLGSNEQFF
j_call: TRBJ2-3; clone_size: .; d_call: .; v_call: TRBV2; cdr3_nt: TGTGCCAGCAGGGGGGGGACAGCTAGCACAGATACGCAGTATTTT; cdr3_aa: CASRGGTASTDTQYF
j_call: TRBJ2-3; clone_size: many; d_call: TRBD2; v_call: TRBV5-1; cdr3_nt: TGCGCCAGCAGGGAACTAGCGGGGGGGCCCCCAGATACGCAGTATTTT; cdr3_aa: CASRELAGGPPDTQYF
j_call: TRBJ2-7; clone_size: few; d_call: .; v_call: TRBV10-3; cdr3_nt: TGTGCCATCAGTGAGTCCCCCAGCGTGGGCTACGAGCAGTACTTC; cdr3_aa: CAISESPSVGYEQYF
j_call: TRBJ2-5; clone_size: many; d_call: .; v_call: TRBV9; cdr3_nt: TGTGCCAGCAGCGTTAGCCCTCTAGGAGGGGAGACCCAGTACTTC; cdr3_aa: CASSVSPLGGETQYF
j_call: TRBJ2-1; clone_size: .; d_call: TRBD2; v_call: TRBV6-2/TRBV6-3; cdr3_nt: TGTGCCAGCAGTTACCGGCTAGCGGGAGCGTTCTTC; cdr3_aa: CASSYRLAGAFF
j_call: TRBJ2-5; clone_size: .; d_call: .; v_call: TRBV29-1; cdr3_nt: TGCAGTGCTAAAGTCGGCCAAGAGACCCAGTACTTC; cdr3_aa: CSAKVGQETQYF
j_call: TRBJ2-6; clone_size: .; d_call: TRBD1; v_call: TRBV19; cdr3_nt: TGTTCCAGTAGTTCGGGACAGGGAACATCTGGGGCCAACGTCCTGACTTTC; cdr3_aa: CSSSSGQGTSGANVLTF
j_call: TRBJ2-3; clone_size: many; d_call: .; v_call: TRBV12-3/TRBV12-4; cdr3_nt: TGTGCCAGCAGTTCCTCAGGGGGGGTAACAGATACGCAGTATTTT; cdr3_aa: CASSSSGGVTDTQYF
j_call: TRBJ2-7; clone_size: .; d_call: TRBD1; v_call: TRBV7-2; cdr3_nt: TGTGCCAGCAGCAATGAATTTCCCGGGACAGGCATCTCCTACGAGCAGTACTTC; cdr3_aa: CASSNEFPGTGISYEQYF
j_call: TRBJ1-6; clone_size: .; d_call: .; v_call: TRBV6-5; cdr3_nt: TGTGCCAGCAGCCTAAAAGGGGGGACCAGATCACCCCTCCACTTT; cdr3_aa: CASSLKGGTRSPLHF
j_call: TRBJ2-5; clone_size: .; d_call: TRBD2; v_call: TRBV20-1; cdr3_nt: TGCAGTGCTAGAGGAGAGCCCTTTACTAGCGGGAGAAGTGAGACCCAGTACTTC; cdr3_aa: CSARGEPFTSGRSETQYF
j_call: TRBJ1-2; clone_size: few; d_call: .; v_call: TRBV7-6; cdr3_nt: TGTGCCAGCACCCCTGACCTCGGGCAGGGCTACACCTTC; cdr3_aa: CASTPDLGQGYTF